This TCR beta chain came from a study of Graves' ophthalmopathy and Graves' hyperthyroidism. Regarding the study as a whole: Detection in blood was also observed for most expanded thyroid clonotypes above 0.001 frequency.

PBMCs were density-gradient isolated from approximately 9.8 ml fresh blood. The table lists this clonotype with a count of one. Its antigen is undetermined. At one boundary the junction diverges from the germline segment, which might be a read error. RNA transcripts served as template for amplifying TCR beta CDR3 sequences. HTBI primers were employed in first-round RT-PCR, then a second-round multiplex PCR followed. TCRdb redid the calling of the multiplex PCR reads with MiXCR, one entry per CDR3 protein. The sample carries approximately 41,000 distinct CDR3 sequences, about 50% recorded once. Germline loops: CDR1 SEHNR, CDR2 FQNEAQ (reference sequence). CDR3 length: 17 amino acids.

The sequencing input was peripheral blood. The receptor was derived from an adult man with Graves' ophthalmopathy. The chain has TRBV7-9 and TRBJ1-5, with D uncertain. CDR3 sequence: CASSFGYGEPSNQSQHF. The DNA of the CDR3 is TGTGCCAGCAGTTTTGGCTACGGGGAACCTAGCAATCAGTCCCAGCATTTT.